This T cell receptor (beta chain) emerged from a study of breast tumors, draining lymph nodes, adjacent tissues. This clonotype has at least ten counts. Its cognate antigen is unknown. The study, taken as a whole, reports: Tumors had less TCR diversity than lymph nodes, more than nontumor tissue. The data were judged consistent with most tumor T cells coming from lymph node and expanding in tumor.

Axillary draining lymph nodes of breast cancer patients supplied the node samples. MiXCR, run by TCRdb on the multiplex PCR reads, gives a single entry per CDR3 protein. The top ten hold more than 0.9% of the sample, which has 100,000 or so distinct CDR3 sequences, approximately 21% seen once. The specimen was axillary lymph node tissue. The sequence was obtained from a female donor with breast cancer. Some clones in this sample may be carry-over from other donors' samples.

The CDR3 spells CAISLEVTDTQYF. CDR3 in DNA: TGTGCCATCAGTTTAGAAGTCACAGATACGCAGTATTTT. This chain uses TRBV10-3 with TRBJ2-3; no firm D call. This CDR3 spans 13 amino acids. In germline, CDR1 is ENHRY, CDR2 SYGVKD. Trimming left V 5 bases short and J 2 bases short, with 8 bases between.